These T cell receptor beta chains were read from a single sample in a study of Tregs in tolerant kidney transplant recipients. Using immunoSEQ multiplex PCR, the repertoire was profiled, and TCRdb retains in-frame clones only, with some absent. The sample has 90,000 or so clones, around nine tenths seen once. Sequencing was done on a sample of CD8+ T cells from blood. The receptor set was obtained from a human donor in good health. Both conserved end residues are part of each CDR3. Fields, in order: D gene, V gene, J gene, clone size, CDR3 DNA, CDR3 protein. A D gene is named only where the DNA matches it firmly. Clone size is not always given. Where it is, it says once, few, many or a class for expanded clones.

>.|TRBV5-4|TRBJ1-1|.
TGTGCCAGCAGCGCCACAGGGAGAGCTTTCTTT
CASSATGRAFF
>TRBD1|TRBV9|TRBJ1-1|.
TGTGCCAGCAGCCCCCGACAGGGTTCTGAAGCTTTCTTT
CASSPRQGSEAFF
>.|TRBV5-5|TRBJ2-1|.
TGTGCCAGCAGCTTGGAAGTTTACAATGAGCAGTTCTTC
CASSLEVYNEQFF
>.|TRBV6-6|TRBJ2-3|.
TGTGCCAGCATGAGGGGTTTTACCACAGATACGCAGTATTTT
CASMRGFTTDTQYF
>.|TRBV25-1|TRBJ1-2|.
TGTGCCAGCAGTGAGTTGATTAATGGCTACACCTTC
CASSELINGYTF
>TRBD1|TRBV27|TRBJ2-3|.
TGTGCCAGCAGTTTAAGTGGGACAGGGTTAGATACGCAGTATTTT
CASSLSGTGLDTQYF
>TRBD2|TRBV30|TRBJ2-7|.
TGTGCCTGTCTAGGGACTAGCGGGAGGAGCAGCTCCTACGAGCAGTACTTC
CACLGTSGRSSSYEQYF
>.|TRBV7-8|TRBJ1-1|.
TGTGCCAGCAGCCTGTGGACAGAAAACACTGAAGCTTTCTTT
CASSLWTENTEAFF
>TRBD2|TRBV27|TRBJ2-1|.
TGTGCCAGCAGTACGGGAGGTCGCTCCTACAATGAGCAGTTCTTC
CASSTGGRSYNEQFF
>TRBD1|TRBV14|TRBJ1-3|.
TGTGCCAGCAGCCTCCTTGGGGACAGGAGACTCTCTGGAAACACCATATATTTT
CASSLLGDRRLSGNTIYF
>.|TRBV27|TRBJ2-1|.
TGTGCCAGCAGTTTCGGCCAGGGGTTGAATGAGCAGTTCTTC
CASSFGQGLNEQFF
>.|TRBV2|TRBJ2-2|.
TGTGCCAGCAGCGGGGCAGTAGCGAACACCGGGGAGCTGTTTTTT
CASSGAVANTGELFF
>TRBD2|TRBV27|TRBJ2-2|.
TGTGCCAGCAGCTTGACTAGCGGGAGGCCAAACACCGGGGAGCTGTTTTTT
CASSLTSGRPNTGELFF
>.|TRBV30|TRBJ1-2|.
TGTGCCCGGAGTTCTGGCGGTAACTATGGCTACACCTTC
CARSSGGNYGYTF
>.|TRBV7-9|TRBJ1-5|few
TGTGCCAGCAGCTTAAACCAGGGGCCTTCGGAGCCCCAGCATTTT
CASSLNQGPSEPQHF
>.|TRBV19|TRBJ1-5|.
TGTGCCAGTAGTATCCGGGACAGCAATCAGCCCCAGCATTTT
CASSIRDSNQPQHF
>TRBD1|TRBV7-6|TRBJ1-2|once
TGTGCCAGCAGCCGGGACAGGGATTATGGCTACACCTTC
CASSRDRDYGYTF
>.|TRBV5-4|TRBJ2-7|.
TGTGCCAGCAGCACGGGACTCAGCTACGAGCAGTACTTC
CASSTGLSYEQYF
>.|TRBV15|TRBJ1-5|.
TGTGCCACCAGCATACTGGGGGGTAATCAGCCCCAGCATTTT
CATSILGGNQPQHF
>.|TRBV6-1|TRBJ2-7|few
TGTGCCAGCAGTGAAGCGGGCCAGCGTTACGAGCAGTACTTC
CASSEAGQRYEQYF
>.|TRBV19|TRBJ1-3|.
TGTGCCAGTAGTGAGGACGCATACTTCTCTGGAAACACCATATATTTT
CASSEDAYFSGNTIYF
>.|TRBV30|TRBJ1-1|.
TGTGCCCGAACACAGGGATACACTGAAGCTTTCTTT
CARTQGYTEAFF